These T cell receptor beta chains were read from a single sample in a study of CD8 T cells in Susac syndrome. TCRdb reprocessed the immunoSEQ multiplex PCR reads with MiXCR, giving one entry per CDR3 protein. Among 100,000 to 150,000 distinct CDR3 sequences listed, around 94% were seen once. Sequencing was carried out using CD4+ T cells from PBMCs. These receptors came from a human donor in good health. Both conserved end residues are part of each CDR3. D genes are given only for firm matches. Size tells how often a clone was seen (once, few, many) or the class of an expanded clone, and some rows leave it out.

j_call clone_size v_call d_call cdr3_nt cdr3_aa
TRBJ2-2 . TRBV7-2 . TGTGCCAGCAGCTTACTCGGGATCGGGAACACCGGGGAGCTGTTTTTT CASSLLGIGNTGELFF
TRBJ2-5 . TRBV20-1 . TGCAGTGCTAGACCCCTGGAGACCCAGTACTTC CSARPLETQYF
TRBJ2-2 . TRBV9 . TGTGCCAGTGAGGAGGGGCCGCACACCGGGGAGCTGTTTTTT CASEEGPHTGELFF
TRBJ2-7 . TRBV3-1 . TGTGCCAGCAGCCAAGGTCCCGTGCGCGAGCAGTACTTC CASSQGPVREQYF
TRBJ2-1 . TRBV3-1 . TGTGCCAGCAGCCAAGTACCCTTAGGGGAGACTGAGCAGTTCTTC CASSQVPLGETEQFF
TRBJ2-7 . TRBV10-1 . TGCGCCAGCAGTGAGTCGGCCAGAGGGAACTCCTACGAGCAGTACTTC CASSESARGNSYEQYF
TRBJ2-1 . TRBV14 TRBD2 TGTGCCAGCAGCCAAGCCACGGGACTAGCGGGGTACAATGAGCAGTTCTTC CASSQATGLAGYNEQFF
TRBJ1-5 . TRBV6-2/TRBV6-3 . TGTGCCAGCAGTGGAGACAGGAGCTATCAGCCCCAGCATTTT CASSGDRSYQPQHF
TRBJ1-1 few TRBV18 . TGTGCCAGCTCATCCGACGGGAACACTGAAGCTTTCTTT CASSSDGNTEAFF
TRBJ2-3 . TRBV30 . TGTGCCTGGAAGTTGTGGGCGGAGGGGACCACAGATACGCAGTATTTT CAWKLWAEGTTDTQYF
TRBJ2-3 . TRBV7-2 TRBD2 TGTGCCAGCAGCTCCGGGACTAGCGGACATACGCAGTATTTT CASSSGTSGHTQYF
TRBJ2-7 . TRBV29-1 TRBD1 TGCAGCGCCGATACAGGGGAGAGGGACGAGCAGTACTTC CSADTGERDEQYF
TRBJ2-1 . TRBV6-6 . TGTGCCAGCGGTCGTAGTAGCTCCTACAATGAGCAGTTCTTC CASGRSSSYNEQFF
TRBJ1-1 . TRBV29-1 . TGCAGCGTTGAAGTTACGAGGACAGTGAACACTGAAGCTTTCTTT CSVEVTRTVNTEAFF
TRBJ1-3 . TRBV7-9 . TGTGCCAGCAGCTCACTGGGGTTTAGCTCTGGAAACACCATATATTTT CASSSLGFSSGNTIYF
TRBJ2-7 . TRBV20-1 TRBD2 TGCAGTGCTAGAGAACGGACTAGGTTGGGCGAGCAGTACTTC CSARERTRLGEQYF
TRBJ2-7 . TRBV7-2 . TGTGCCAGCAGCAAAGCTCCGGGTACCTACGAGCAGTACTTC CASSKAPGTYEQYF
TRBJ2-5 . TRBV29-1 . TGCAGCTGGGCCCGCCAAGAGACCCAGTACTTC CSWARQETQYF
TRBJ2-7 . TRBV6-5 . TGTGCCAGCAGTAGACAATTTGAAGAAGGCGAGCAGTACTTC CASSRQFEEGEQYF
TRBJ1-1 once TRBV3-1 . TGTGCCAGCAGCCAAGATGGGGGATTTACGGCTTTCTTT CASSQDGGFTAFF
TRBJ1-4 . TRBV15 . TGTGCCACCAGCAGGGGAGAACATGTCGAAAAACTGTTTTTT CATSRGEHVEKLFF
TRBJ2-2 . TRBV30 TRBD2 TGTGCCTGGAGTAAAGGGCTAGCGGGAAACCCGAACACCGGGGAGCTGTTTTTT CAWSKGLAGNPNTGELFF
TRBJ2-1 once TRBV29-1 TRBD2 TGCAGCGTTGGGGGACTAGCGCGATTCAGCTCCTACAATGAGCAGTTCTTC CSVGGLARFSSYNEQFF
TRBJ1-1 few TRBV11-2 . TGTGCCAGCAGCTCCCCCCTTCGGTGGGAAGGGAAGGCTTTCTTT CASSSPLRWEGKAFF
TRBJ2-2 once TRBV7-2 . TGTGCCAGCAGCCGGGTCCAGGGCGGGGAGCTGTTTTTT CASSRVQGGELFF
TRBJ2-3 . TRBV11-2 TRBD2 TGTGCCAGCAGCTCGGGACTAGCGGGAGGAGGTAGAACAGATACGCAGTATTTT CASSSGLAGGGRTDTQYF